A single sample gave rise to the 3 T cell receptor beta chains below, sequenced in a study of cytomegalovirus exposure and HLA in healthy donors. Both 60 Vbeta primers and 13 Jbeta primers went into the PCR. Repertoires were generated with immunoSEQ multiplex PCR, while TCRdb's copy carries only in-frame clones and drops some. This sample's table reports roughly 200,000 clones. The specimen was PBMCs. The receptors originated from a man aged 25-40 years in good health and CMV-seronegative.

The chain links TRBV4-3 to TRBJ2-2; a weak D match, TRBD1 (5 bases). CDR1 LGHNA and CDR2 YSLEER come from the germline V gene. The CDR3 loop spans 18 amino acids. V dropped 2 bases and J dropped 6 bases, with 22 bases sitting between them. In DNA form, the CDR3 reads TGCGCCAGCAGCCAACCTCTTAGGGGTGTCGTTTCTCCCGGGGAGCTGTTTTTT. Translated, it gives CASSQPLRGVVSPGELFF.

This chain connects TRBV28 to TRBJ2-7, with 9 nucleotides matching TRBD2. The germline V gene encodes CDR1 MDHEN and CDR2 SYDVKM. The CDR3 has 14 amino acids. V lost 5 bases, J lost 5 bases, and 7 bases stayed unmatched. Written as DNA, the CDR3 is TGTGCCAGCAGTCCCATAGCGGGAGTCCACGAGCAGTACTTC. Amino acids: CASSPIAGVHEQYF.

This chain links TRBV18 with TRBJ1-2; 9 nucleotides agree with TRBD1. CDR1 and CDR2 (germline): KGHSH, LQKENI. This CDR3 contains 15 residues. Losses at the gene ends were 3 bases for V and 0 bases for J; bases not matched to a gene: 2. The CDR3 loop is CASSPRTGANYGYTF. CDR3 nucleotide sequence: TGTGCCAGCTCACCCCGGACAGGGGCTAACTATGGCTACACCTTC.